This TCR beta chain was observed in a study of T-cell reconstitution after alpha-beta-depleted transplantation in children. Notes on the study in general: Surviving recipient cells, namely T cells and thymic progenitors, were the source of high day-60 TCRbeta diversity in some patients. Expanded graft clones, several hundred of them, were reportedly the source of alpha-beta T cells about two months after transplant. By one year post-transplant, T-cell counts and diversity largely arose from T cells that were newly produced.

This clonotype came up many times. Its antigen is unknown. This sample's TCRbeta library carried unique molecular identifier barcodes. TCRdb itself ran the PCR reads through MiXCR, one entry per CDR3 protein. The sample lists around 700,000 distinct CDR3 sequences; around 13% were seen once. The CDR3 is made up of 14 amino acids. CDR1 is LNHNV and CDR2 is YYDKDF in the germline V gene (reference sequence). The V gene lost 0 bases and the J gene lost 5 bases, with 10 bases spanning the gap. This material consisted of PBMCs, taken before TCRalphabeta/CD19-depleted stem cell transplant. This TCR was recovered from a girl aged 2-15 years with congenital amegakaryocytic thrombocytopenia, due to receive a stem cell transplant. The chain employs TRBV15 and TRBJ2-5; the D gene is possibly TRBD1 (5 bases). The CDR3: CATSREDRGETQYF. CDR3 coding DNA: TGTGCCACCAGCAGAGAAGATAGGGGCGAGACCCAGTACTTC. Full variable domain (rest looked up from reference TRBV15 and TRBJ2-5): DAMVIQNPRYQVTQFGKPVTLSCSQTLNHNVMYWYQQKSSQAPKLLFHYYDKDFNNEADTPDNFQSRRPNTSFCFLDIRSPGLGDTAMYLCATSREDRGETQYFGPGTRLLVL.